This T cell receptor (beta chain) was identified during a study of early T cells in non-severe SARS-CoV-2 infection. Turning to the study itself: Whole-blood bulk RNA, unsorted, was sequenced, and chains were unpaired.

Note on this clonotype: As yet, its antigen is unknown.

The CDR3 totals 13 residues. Germline CDR1 is MDHEN and CDR2 is SYDVKM. V lost 6 bases to trimming and J lost 3 bases, with 11 bases between them. Study results and limitations: Lookups in VDJdb leaned toward anti-spike CD8 responses and missed private and CD4 specificities.

Attached unique molecular identifiers marked individual cDNA molecules. Via MiXCR, TCRdb re-called the 5' RACE reads, giving one row per CDR3 protein. Among around 65,000 distinct CDR3 sequences listed, roughly 12% were seen once. The TCR comes from an adult who was a healthcare worker with PCR-confirmed SARS-CoV-2 infection or an uninfected control (not recorded which). The specimen comprised whole blood, sampled at baseline. This chain joins TRBV28 and TRBJ1-2; weak D call: TRBD1 (5 bases). CDR3 sequence reads: CASRLGGDYGYTF. The CDR3 DNA reads TGTGCCAGCAGGCTGGGAGGGGACTATGGCTACACCTTC.